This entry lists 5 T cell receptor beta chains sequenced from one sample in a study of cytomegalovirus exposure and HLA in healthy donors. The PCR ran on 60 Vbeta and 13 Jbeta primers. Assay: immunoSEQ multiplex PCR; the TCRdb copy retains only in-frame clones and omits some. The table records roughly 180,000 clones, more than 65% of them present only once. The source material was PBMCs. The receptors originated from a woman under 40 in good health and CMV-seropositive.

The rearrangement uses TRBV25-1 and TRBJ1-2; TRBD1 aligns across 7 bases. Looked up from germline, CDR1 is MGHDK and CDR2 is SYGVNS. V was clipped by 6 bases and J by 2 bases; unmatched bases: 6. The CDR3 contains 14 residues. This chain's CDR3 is CASRDQQGNYGYTF. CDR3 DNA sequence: TGTGCCAGCAGGGACCAACAGGGGAACTATGGCTACACCTTC.

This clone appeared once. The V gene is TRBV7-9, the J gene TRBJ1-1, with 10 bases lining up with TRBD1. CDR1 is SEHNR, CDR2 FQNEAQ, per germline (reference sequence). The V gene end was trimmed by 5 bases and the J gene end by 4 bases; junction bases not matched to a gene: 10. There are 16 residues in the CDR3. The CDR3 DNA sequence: TGTGCCAGCAGCCCGCGCGGGGACAGGGGACGCACTGAAGCTTTCTTT. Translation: CASSPRGDRGRTEAFF.

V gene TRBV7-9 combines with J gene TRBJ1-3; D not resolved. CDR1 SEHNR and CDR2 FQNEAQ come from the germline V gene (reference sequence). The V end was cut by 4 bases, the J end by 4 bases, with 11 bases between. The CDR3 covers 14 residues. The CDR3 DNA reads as TGTGCCAGCAGCTACCTAACCTCAGGAAACACCATATATTTT. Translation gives CASSYLTSGNTIYF.

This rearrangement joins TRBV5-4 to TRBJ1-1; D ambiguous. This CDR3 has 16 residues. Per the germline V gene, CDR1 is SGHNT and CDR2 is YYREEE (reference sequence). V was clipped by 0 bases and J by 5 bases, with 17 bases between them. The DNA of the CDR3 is TGTGCCAGCAGCTTGGGTTTACCTAACGCGGGGACTGAAGCTTTCTTT. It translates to CASSLGLPNAGTEAFF.

The CDR3 reads CAISEPVGPRGNTIYF. CDR3 sequence (DNA): TGTGCCATCAGTGAGCCGGTGGGACCGCGGGGGAACACCATATATTTT. The chain links TRBV10-3 to TRBJ1-3; TRBD1 is a possible D gene (5 bases). CDR1 and CDR2 (germline): ENHRY, SYGVKD. With 2 bases removed from V and 7 bases from J, the gap between germline ends came to 18 bases. The CDR3 has 16 amino acids.